This T cell receptor (beta chain) derives from a study of blood T cells in healthy people across ages. Looking at the study overall: Through template switching, about one barcoded beta molecule was captured per two T cells, as measured in model experiments. Study-wide results and caveats: Significant beta diversity loss was already apparent by age approximately 40, declining roughly linearly. Long-lived and aged donors differed, with more naive CD4+ cells and higher diversity in the long-lived.

The CDR3 spans 17 residues. The V gene lost 0 bases and the J gene lost 3 bases, with 15 bases spanning the gap. Germline values: CDR1 KGHSH, CDR2 LQKENI. The sample holds a few counts of this clonotype. The antigen is unknown. Then a second PCR, running about 6 to 12 cycles, was carried out with a sample-barcoded 5' primer and a J-beta primer mix. Sequencing yielded, for each sample, at least 3 million paired-end reads carrying CDR3. TCRdb itself ran the 5' RACE reads through MiXCR, one entry per CDR3 protein. This table has under 1,000,000 distinct CDR3 sequences, around 36% appearing once. Sequencing input: blood. The clonotype was recovered from a man aged 18 to 29 in good health. This chain connects TRBV18 to TRBJ2-1; D gene unclear. The CDR3 protein is CASSPPRQSLIYNEQFF. Here the CDR3 DNA reads TGTGCCAGCTCACCACCGCGGCAGAGTTTAATCTACAATGAGCAGTTCTTC.